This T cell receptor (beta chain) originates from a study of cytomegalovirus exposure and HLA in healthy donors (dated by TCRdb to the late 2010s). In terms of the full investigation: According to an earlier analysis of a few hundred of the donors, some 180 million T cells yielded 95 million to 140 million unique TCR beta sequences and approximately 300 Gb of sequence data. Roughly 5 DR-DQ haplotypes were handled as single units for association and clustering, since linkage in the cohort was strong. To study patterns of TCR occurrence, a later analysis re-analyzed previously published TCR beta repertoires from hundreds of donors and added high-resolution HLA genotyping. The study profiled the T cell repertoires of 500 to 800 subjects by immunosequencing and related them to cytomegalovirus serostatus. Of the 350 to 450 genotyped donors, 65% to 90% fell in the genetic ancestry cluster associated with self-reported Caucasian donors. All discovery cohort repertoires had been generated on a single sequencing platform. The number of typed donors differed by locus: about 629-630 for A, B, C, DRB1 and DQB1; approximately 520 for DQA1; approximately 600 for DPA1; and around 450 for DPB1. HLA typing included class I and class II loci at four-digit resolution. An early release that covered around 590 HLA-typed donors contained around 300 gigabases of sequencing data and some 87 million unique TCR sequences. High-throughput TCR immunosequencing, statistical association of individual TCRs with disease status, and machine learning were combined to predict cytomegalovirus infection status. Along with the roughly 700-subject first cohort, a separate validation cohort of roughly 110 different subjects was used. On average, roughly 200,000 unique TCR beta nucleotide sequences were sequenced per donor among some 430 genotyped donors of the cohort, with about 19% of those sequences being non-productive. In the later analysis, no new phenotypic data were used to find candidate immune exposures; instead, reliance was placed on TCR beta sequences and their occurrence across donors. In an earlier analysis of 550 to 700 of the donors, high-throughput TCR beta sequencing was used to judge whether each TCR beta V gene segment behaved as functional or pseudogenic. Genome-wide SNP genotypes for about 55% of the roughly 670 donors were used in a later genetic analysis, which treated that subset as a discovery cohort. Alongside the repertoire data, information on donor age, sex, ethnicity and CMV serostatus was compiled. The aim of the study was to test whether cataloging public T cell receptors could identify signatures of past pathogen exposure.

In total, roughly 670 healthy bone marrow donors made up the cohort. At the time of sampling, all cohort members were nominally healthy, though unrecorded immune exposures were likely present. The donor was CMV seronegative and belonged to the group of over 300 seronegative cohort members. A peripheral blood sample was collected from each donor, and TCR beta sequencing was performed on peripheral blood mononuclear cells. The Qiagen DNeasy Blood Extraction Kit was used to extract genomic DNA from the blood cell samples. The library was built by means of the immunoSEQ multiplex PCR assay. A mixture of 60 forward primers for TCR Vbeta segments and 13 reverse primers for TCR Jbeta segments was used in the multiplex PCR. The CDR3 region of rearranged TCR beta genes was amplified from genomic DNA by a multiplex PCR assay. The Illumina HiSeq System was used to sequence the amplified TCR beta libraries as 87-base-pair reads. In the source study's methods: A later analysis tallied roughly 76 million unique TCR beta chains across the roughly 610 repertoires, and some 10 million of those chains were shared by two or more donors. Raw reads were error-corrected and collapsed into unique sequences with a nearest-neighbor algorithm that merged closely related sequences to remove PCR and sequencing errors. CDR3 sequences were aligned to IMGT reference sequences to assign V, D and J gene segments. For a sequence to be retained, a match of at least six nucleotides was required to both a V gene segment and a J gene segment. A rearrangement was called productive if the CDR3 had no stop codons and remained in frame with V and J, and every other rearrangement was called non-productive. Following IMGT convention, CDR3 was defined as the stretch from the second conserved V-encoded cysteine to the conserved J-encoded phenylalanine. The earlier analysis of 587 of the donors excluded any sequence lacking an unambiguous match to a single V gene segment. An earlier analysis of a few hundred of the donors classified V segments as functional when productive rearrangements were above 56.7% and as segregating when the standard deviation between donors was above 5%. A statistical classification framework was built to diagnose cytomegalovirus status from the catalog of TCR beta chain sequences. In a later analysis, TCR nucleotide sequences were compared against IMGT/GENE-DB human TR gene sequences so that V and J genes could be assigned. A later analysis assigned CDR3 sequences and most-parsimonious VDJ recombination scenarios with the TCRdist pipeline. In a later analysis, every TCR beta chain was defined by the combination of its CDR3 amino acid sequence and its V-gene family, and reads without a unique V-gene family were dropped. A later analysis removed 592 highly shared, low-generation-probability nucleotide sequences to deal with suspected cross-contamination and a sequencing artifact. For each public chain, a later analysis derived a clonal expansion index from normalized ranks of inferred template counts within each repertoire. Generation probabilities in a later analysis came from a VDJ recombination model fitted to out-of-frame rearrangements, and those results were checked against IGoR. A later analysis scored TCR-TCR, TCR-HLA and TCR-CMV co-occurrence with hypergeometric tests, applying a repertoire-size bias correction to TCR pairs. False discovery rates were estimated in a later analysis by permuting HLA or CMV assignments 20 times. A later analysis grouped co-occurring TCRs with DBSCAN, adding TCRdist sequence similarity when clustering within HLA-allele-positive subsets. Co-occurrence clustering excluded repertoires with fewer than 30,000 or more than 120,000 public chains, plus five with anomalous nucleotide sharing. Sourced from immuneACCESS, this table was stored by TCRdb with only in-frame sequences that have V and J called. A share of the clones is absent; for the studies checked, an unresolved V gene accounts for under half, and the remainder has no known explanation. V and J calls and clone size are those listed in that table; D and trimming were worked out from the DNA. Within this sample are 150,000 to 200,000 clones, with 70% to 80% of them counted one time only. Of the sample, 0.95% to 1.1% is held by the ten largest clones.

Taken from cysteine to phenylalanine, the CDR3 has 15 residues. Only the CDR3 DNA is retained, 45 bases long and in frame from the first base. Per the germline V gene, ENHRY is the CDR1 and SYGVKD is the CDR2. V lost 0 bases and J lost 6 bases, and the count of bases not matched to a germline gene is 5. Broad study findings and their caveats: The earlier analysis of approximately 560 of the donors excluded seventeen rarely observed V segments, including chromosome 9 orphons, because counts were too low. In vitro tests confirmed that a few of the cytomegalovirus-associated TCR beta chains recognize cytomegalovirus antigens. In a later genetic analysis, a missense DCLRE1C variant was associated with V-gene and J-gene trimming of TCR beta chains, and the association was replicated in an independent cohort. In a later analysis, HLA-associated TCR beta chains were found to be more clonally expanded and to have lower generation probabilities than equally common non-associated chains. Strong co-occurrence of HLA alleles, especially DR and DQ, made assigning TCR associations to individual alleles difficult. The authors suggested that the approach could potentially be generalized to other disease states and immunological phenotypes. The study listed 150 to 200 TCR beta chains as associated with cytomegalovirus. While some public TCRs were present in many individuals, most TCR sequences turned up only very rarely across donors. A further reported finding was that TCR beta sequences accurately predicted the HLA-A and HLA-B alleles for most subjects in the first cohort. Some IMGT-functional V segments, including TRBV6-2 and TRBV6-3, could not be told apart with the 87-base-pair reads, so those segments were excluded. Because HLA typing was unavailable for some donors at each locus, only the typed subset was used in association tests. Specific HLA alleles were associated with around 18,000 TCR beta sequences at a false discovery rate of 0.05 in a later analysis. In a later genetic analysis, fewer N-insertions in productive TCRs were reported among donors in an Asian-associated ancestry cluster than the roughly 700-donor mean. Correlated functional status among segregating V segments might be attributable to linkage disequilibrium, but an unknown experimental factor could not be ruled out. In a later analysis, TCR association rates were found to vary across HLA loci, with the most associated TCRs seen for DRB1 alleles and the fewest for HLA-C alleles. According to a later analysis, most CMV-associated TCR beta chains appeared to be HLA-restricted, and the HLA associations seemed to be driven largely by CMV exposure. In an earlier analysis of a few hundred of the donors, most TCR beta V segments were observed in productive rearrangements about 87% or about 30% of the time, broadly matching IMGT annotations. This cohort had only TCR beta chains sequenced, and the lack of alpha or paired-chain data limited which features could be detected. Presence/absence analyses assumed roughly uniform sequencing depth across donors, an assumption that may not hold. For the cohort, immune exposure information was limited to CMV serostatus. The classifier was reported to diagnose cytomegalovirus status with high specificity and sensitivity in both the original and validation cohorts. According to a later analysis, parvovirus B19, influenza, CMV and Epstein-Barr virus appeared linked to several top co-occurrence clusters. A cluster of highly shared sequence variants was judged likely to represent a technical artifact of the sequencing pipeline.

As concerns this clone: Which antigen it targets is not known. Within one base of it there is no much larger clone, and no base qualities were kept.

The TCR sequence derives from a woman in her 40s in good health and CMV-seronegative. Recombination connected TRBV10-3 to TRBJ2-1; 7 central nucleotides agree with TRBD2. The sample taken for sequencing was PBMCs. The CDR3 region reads CAISESISGGNEQFF. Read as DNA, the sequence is TGTGCCATCAGTGAGTCGATATCGGGGGGCAATGAGCAGTTCTTC.